The 17 T cell receptor beta chains below all came from one sample that was sequenced in a study of OX40 agonist ivuxolimab in advanced cancers. Clones were sequenced by immunoSEQ multiplex PCR, and TCRdb holds only the in-frame ones, with some missing. The sample holds under 85,000 clones, roughly 85% seen once. The sample consisted of CD4+ or CD8+ T cells sorted from blood, taken in a trial of the OX40 agonist ivuxolimab. The receptors were gathered from an adult with an advanced solid tumor such as melanoma, head and neck, liver or kidney cancer.

The chain carries TRBV6-1 and TRBJ2-7; D unresolved. The CDR3 loop spans 14 amino acids. Germline assignment: CDR1 MNHNS and CDR2 SASEGT. V lost 10 bases and J 1 base, leaving 17 bases between the germline ends. In nucleotides, the CDR3 is TGTGCCACTCAGGCGGCAGAGCTTTCCTACGAGCAGTACTTC. Translated, it gives CATQAAELSYEQYF.

The chain joins TRBV10-2 to TRBJ2-1; 9 bases agree with TRBD2. Germline CDR1 WSHSY, CDR2 SAAADI. The J segment lost 15 bases and the V segment lost 0 bases, leaving 6 bases of the junction unmatched. CDR3 length equals 13 residues. Here the CDR3 reads CASSESAGGPGFF. The CDR3 DNA is TGCGCCAGCAGTGAGTCGGCGGGGGGGCCTGGGTTCTTC.

The chain uses TRBV7-8 and TRBJ2-1; D is unresolved. The CDR3 sequence is 16 residues long. V gave up 1 base and J gave up 6 bases, with 16 bases separating them. Germline CDR1 is SGHVS and CDR2 is FQNEAQ. CDR3 amino acids: CASSLVPPPAGNEQFF. The CDR3 nucleotides are TGTGCCAGCAGCTTAGTCCCCCCTCCCGCCGGCAATGAGCAGTTCTTC.

Here the CDR3 reads CASSYEVGELFF. The CDR3 nucleotides read TGCGCCAGCAGCTACGAAGTCGGGGAGCTGTTTTTT. This chain links TRBV5-1 with TRBJ2-2; no definite D call. There are 12 residues in the CDR3. The V end lost 3 bases, the J end lost 7 bases, and 7 bases lay between the germline ends. Germline V lookup: CDR1 SGHRS, CDR2 YFSETQ.

This chain joins TRBV7-9 and TRBJ1-2, with 10 nucleotides matching TRBD1. The CDR3 sequence is 14 residues long. Germline CDR1 SEHNR, CDR2 FQNEAQ (reference sequence). J was trimmed by 8 bases and V by 3 bases; bases with no gene match: 6. CDR3 in amino acids: CASSLGQGQKGYTF. In DNA, the CDR3 is TGTGCCAGCAGCTTGGGACAGGGGCAGAAAGGCTACACCTTC.

The CDR3: CAWGLLGTEAFF. CDR3 coding DNA: TGTGCCTGGGGGTTACTAGGGACTGAAGCTTTCTTT. V and J are TRBV30 and TRBJ1-1; no firm D call. Trimming took off 5 bases at V and 5 bases at J, with 12 bases between the two ends. Germline V gene lookup returns CDR1 GTSNPN and CDR2 SVGIG (reference sequence). This CDR3 is built from 12 residues. Variable domain in full (rest from reference TRBV30 and TRBJ1-1): SQTIHQWPATLVQPVGSPLSLECTVEGTSNPNLYWYRQAAGRGLQLLFYSVGIGQISSEVPQNLSASRPQDRQFILSSKKLLLSDSGFYLCAWGLLGTEAFFGQGTRLTVV.

This clone has only one observation. The chain carries TRBV4-1 and TRBJ1-3; no clear D gene. In germline, CDR1 is MGHRA, CDR2 YSYEKL. The CDR3 is 14 residues long. The ends were cut back, 0 bases at V and 5 bases at J, with 8 bases in the middle. The chain's CDR3 is CASSQDLGRNTIYF. The DNA of the CDR3 is TGCGCCAGCAGCCAAGATCTAGGAAGAAACACCATATATTTT.

The J gene is TRBJ1-2, the V gene TRBV7-3; D uncertain. CDR1 is SGHTA, CDR2 FQGTGA, per germline. CDR3 length: 13 amino acids. V shed 1 base and J shed 8 bases, with 11 bases lying between them. This CDR3 reads CASSLNGIVGYTF. CDR3 in DNA: TGTGCCAGCAGCTTAAACGGCATCGTCGGCTACACCTTC.

The V and J genes are TRBV28 and TRBJ2-6, with 12 bases identical to TRBD1. J gave up 12 bases and V 2 bases, and 5 bases lay outside the gene matches. This CDR3 is built from 15 residues. Germline-derived CDR1 and CDR2 are MDHEN and SYDVKM. In DNA, the CDR3 is TGTGCCAGCAGTTTACGGGACAGGGGGCGCGCCGTCCTGACTTTC. Protein sequence: CASSLRDRGRAVLTF.

CDR3 sequence (DNA): TGTGCCAGCAGCCAACTAGCGACCGCCCACAATGAGCAGTTCTTC. It encodes CASSQLATAHNEQFF. The chain uses TRBV7-2 and TRBJ2-1; TRBD2 matches at 7 bases. This CDR3 has 15 amino acids. Trimming took 5 bases from V and 5 from J; bases not matched to a gene: 9. The germline V gene has CDR1 SGHTA and CDR2 FQGNSA.

J is TRBJ1-4 and V is TRBV7-9; no firm D call. This CDR3 is built from 12 residues. Germline V gene data show CDR1 as SEHNR and CDR2 as FQNEAQ (reference sequence). V lost 7 bases and J 8 bases, leaving 11 bases between the germline ends. CDR3 nucleotides: TGTGCCAGCATGGGAGAAGGCGAAAAACTGTTTTTT. Protein sequence: CASMGEGEKLFF.

The chain recombines TRBV29-1 with TRBJ1-2; D is uncertain. This CDR3 has 13 amino acids. Trimming stripped 6 bases from V and 2 bases from J, with 13 bases between. Germline lookup yields CDR1 SQVTM and CDR2 ANQGSEA. CDR3 in amino acids: CSVAPTQNYGYTF. The CDR3 DNA reads as TGCAGCGTCGCCCCCACGCAGAACTATGGCTACACCTTC.

The V gene is TRBV9, the J gene TRBJ2-2; D may be TRBD2 (5 bases). This CDR3 is built from 15 residues. Germline values: CDR1 SGDLS, CDR2 YYNGEE. The V gene lost 0 bases and the J gene lost 4 bases, with 10 bases spanning the gap. The CDR3 spells CASSVDQRSTGELFF. The CDR3 region has the DNA TGTGCCAGCAGCGTAGACCAGCGGAGCACCGGGGAGCTGTTTTTT.

This clone was observed a handful of times. V gene TRBV14 combines with J gene TRBJ2-1; D remains ambiguous. Germline V lookup: CDR1 SGHDN, CDR2 FVKESK. Trimming removed 4 bases at V and 6 bases at J, with 13 bases between. This CDR3 contains 14 residues. The CDR3 DNA follows: TGTGCCAGCAGCCCCCGCTCTCTGGTCAATGAGCAGTTCTTC. Translation gives CASSPRSLVNEQFF. The entire variable domain, with the rest obtained from reference TRBV14 and TRBJ2-1, is as follows: EAGVTQFPSHSVIEKGQTVTLRCDPISGHDNLYWYRRVMGKEIKFLLHFVKESKQDESGMPNNRFLAERTGGTYSTLKVQPAELEDSGVYFCASSPRSLVNEQFFGPGTRLTVL.

This chain joins TRBV6-1 and TRBJ1-6; no clear D. Trimming stripped 5 bases from V and 5 bases from J, with 10 bases between. Per germline, CDR1 MNHNS and CDR2 SASEGT. CDR3 size: 14 residues. CDR3 nucleotide sequence: TGTGCCAGCAGTCCCCGGGCCAATAATTCACCCCTCCACTTT. The encoded protein is CASSPRANNSPLHF.

This sequence joins TRBV7-6 and TRBJ2-5; 10 nucleotides align to TRBD2. The CDR3 extends over 16 amino acids. Trimming took 2 bases from V and 3 from J; bases not matched to a gene: 6. In germline, CDR1 is SGHVS, CDR2 FNYEAQ. The CDR3 spells CASSLWASGGEETQYF. DNA for the CDR3: TGTGCCAGCAGCTTATGGGCTAGCGGGGGCGAAGAGACCCAGTACTTC.

V and J are TRBV10-3 and TRBJ1-2; D remains ambiguous. This CDR3 region has 17 residues. V was clipped by 0 bases and J by 0 bases, with 14 bases between them. Germline V gene data show CDR1 as ENHRY and CDR2 as SYGVKD. The chain's CDR3 is CAISESGWNTANYGYTF. CDR3 sequence (DNA): TGTGCCATCAGTGAGTCTGGATGGAACACAGCTAACTATGGCTACACCTTC.